The rows below give T cell receptor beta chains drawn from one sample of a study of T cell repertoires in cytomegalovirus infection. TCRdb re-called the reads through MiXCR, storing one row per CDR3 protein. The sample lists around 740,000 distinct CDR3 sequences, under 40% occurring once. Input material: PBMCs. These receptors were collected from a human donor in good health (CMV status not recorded). Some clones in this sample may be carry-over from other donors' samples. Each CDR3 is given with its conserved first and last residue. The order of the fields is J gene, clone size, D gene, V gene, CDR3 DNA, CDR3 protein. A D gene is named only where the DNA matches it firmly. Size is stated for part of the rows, as once, few or many counts, or as a class when the clone is expanded.

TRBJ1-2	few	.	TRBV11-2	TGTGCCAGCAGCTTAGCCATAAGGGCGGGAAGTACCTTC	CASSLAIRAGSTF
TRBJ2-7	once	.	TRBV28	TGTGCCAGCAACGGCAGGGCAGACCGCAACGAGCAGTACTTC	CASNGRADRNEQYF
TRBJ1-1	.	.	TRBV11-2	TGTGCCAGCAGCCTAGCCGAGGTGGGGAACACTGAAGCTTTCTTT	CASSLAEVGNTEAFF
TRBJ2-2	.	.	TRBV29-1	TGCAGCGTCGACCGACTAGAGAACACCTGGGAGCTGTTTTTT	CSVDRLENTWELFF
TRBJ2-1	once	.	TRBV24-1	TGTGCCACCAGAGACAGACAGGCGCGCAATGAGCAGTTCTTC	CATRDRQARNEQFF
TRBJ2-5	.	.	TRBV12-3/TRBV12-4	TGTGCCAGCAGTCAAAGAGTGGAGACCCAGTACTTC	CASSQRVETQYF
TRBJ2-1	few	.	TRBV19	TGTGCCAGTAGTATCGGGACGCCCGGACAGGAGCAGTTCTTC	CASSIGTPGQEQFF
TRBJ2-7	many	.	TRBV7-8	TGTGCCAGCAGCACGGGACGGTACTACGAGCAGTACTTC	CASSTGRYYEQYF
TRBJ1-5	.	.	TRBV19	TGTGCCAGTCAATTAGACGGTCCTTATAGCAATCAGCCCCAGCCTTTT	CASQLDGPYSNQPQPF
TRBJ2-7	few	TRBD1	TRBV27	TGTGCCAGCTGTTCGCCGGGACAGGAGTACTTC	CASCSPGQEYF
TRBJ1-1	few	.	TRBV7-8	TGTGCCAGCAGCCTATACCCCAGGGGAACTGAAGCTTTCTTT	CASSLYPRGTEAFF
TRBJ1-4	.	.	TRBV7-6	TGTGCCAGCAGCTTCCACCCGGGCGCGGGGGAAAAACTGTTTTTT	CASSFHPGAGEKLFF
TRBJ2-7	few	.	TRBV5-1	TGCGCCAGCAGCTTGGTATCTGCTACGTCTCTCGAGCAGTACTTC	CASSLVSATSLEQYF
TRBJ1-2	.	.	TRBV28	TGTGCCAGCAGTCCACAGAACCCAGGGGACTATGGCTACACCTTC	CASSPQNPGDYGYTF
TRBJ2-1	many	.	TRBV7-2	TGTGCCAGCAGCCGTACAGGGAGCTCCTACAATGAGCAGTTCTTC	CASSRTGSSYNEQFF
TRBJ1-1	.	.	TRBV29-1	TGCAGCGCAAGAAACAGGGATGCTTTCTTT	CSARNRDAFF
TRBJ2-2	.	.	TRBV10-3	TGTGCCACATGGGGGATGAAGATAGCAAACACCGGGGAGCTGTTTTTT	CATWGMKIANTGELFF
TRBJ2-1	.	.	TRBV10-3	TGTGCCACTACCGGGGCCAATGAGCAGTTCTTC	CATTGANEQFF
TRBJ2-5	.	.	TRBV7-2	TGTGCCAGCAGTAACGGCGGTGGGGGTCAAGAGACCCAGTACTTC	CASSNGGGGQETQYF
TRBJ2-5	few	TRBD2	TRBV20-1	TGCAGTGCTAGACTGCATTGGACTAGCGGGAGGTTTAACCAAGAGACCCAGTACTTC	CSARLHWTSGRFNQETQYF
TRBJ2-5	.	TRBD2	TRBV27	TGTGCCAGCAGTTTGGCTAGCGGGAGTAGCAAGACCCAGTACTTC	CASSLASGSSKTQYF
TRBJ1-5	many	.	TRBV7-2	TGTGCCAGCAGCCCCTCCCCCAGCCGCAATCAGCCCCAGCATTTT	CASSPSPSRNQPQHF
TRBJ2-3	once	TRBD1	TRBV4-3	TGCGCCAGCAGCCACCCACCGGGACAGATAACAGATACGCAGTATTTT	CASSHPPGQITDTQYF
TRBJ2-1	many	TRBD2	TRBV10-3	TGTGCCATCAGTGAGTCGGGAGGGAACAATGAGCAGTTCTTC	CAISESGGNNEQFF
TRBJ1-5	few	.	TRBV12-3/TRBV12-4	TGTGCCAGCAGTTTATCGGACCTCAGGCAGCCCCAGCATTTT	CASSLSDLRQPQHF
TRBJ2-5	few	.	TRBV7-2	TGTGCCAGCAGTAGGGGGAGTGGGTACCAAGAGACCCAGTACTTC	CASSRGSGYQETQYF
TRBJ2-7	once	TRBD1	TRBV6-2/TRBV6-3	TGTGCCAGCAGTTCGTGGACAGGGAGGTACGAGCAGTACTTC	CASSSWTGRYEQYF
TRBJ1-2	.	.	TRBV5-4	TGTGCCAGCAGCTTCGCGGGTTCGGAGTATGGCTACACCTTC	CASSFAGSEYGYTF
TRBJ2-2	.	.	TRBV7-8	TGTGCCAGCAGCTTCTATCCCCCCCCGAACACCGGGGAGCTGTTTTTT	CASSFYPPPNTGELFF
TRBJ1-4	.	.	TRBV25-1	TGTGCCAGCAGTGATTTGGATAATGAAAAACTGTTTTTT	CASSDLDNEKLFF
TRBJ2-7	.	.	TRBV7-9	TGTGCCAGCACGCTTATGTGGGGATCATCCTACGAGCAGTACTTC	CASTLMWGSSYEQYF
TRBJ1-2	many	.	TRBV12-3/TRBV12-4	TGTGCCAGCAGTTTGGGGCTCTATGGCTACACCTTC	CASSLGLYGYTF
TRBJ1-5	.	.	TRBV28	TGTGCCAGCAGTCCCGGGGACTTTAGCAATCAGCCCCAGCATTTT	CASSPGDFSNQPQHF
TRBJ1-1	few	.	TRBV28	TGTGCCATCCCTGAAGGCGGTGCCACTGAAGCTTTCTTT	CAIPEGGATEAFF
TRBJ1-4	.	.	TRBV12-3/TRBV12-4	TGTGCCAGCAGGCCATCAGGCGCTCTTAATGAAAAACTGTTTTTT	CASRPSGALNEKLFF
TRBJ2-1	.	.	TRBV6-6	TGTGCCAGCAGTTACACAAGAGAGCAGTTCTTC	CASSYTREQFF
TRBJ2-2	few	TRBD1	TRBV12-3/TRBV12-4	TGTGCCAGCAGTCTACCGGGACAGGCGAACACCGGGGAGCTGTTTTTT	CASSLPGQANTGELFF
TRBJ2-7	.	TRBD1	TRBV5-1	TGCGCCAGCAGCTTTCAGGGTAGGGTATCGGACAGGCCCTACGTGCAGTACTTC	CASSFQGRVSDRPYVQYF
TRBJ2-4	few	TRBD2	TRBV4-2	TGTGCCAGCAGTCCAAGGGTAGCGGGAGACCCCAAAAACATTCAGTACTTC	CASSPRVAGDPKNIQYF
TRBJ1-4	few	.	TRBV30	TGTGCCTGGAGTCAGGACAGCGGGGTTGAAAAACTGTTTTTT	CAWSQDSGVEKLFF
TRBJ2-3	many	.	TRBV7-9	TGTGCCAGCTACGGGATCGTACAGCCAGAAAGGGGGGATACGCAGTATTTT	CASYGIVQPERGDTQYF